A single sample is the source of the 26 T cell receptor beta chains below, sequenced in a study of T-cell memory formation after mild COVID-19. TCRdb re-analysed the 5' RACE reads in MiXCR, keeping a single row per CDR3 protein. The top ten clones hold 9.5% to 15% of a sample with hundreds of thousands of distinct CDR3 sequences, roughly 25% of them seen once. Sequencing input: PBMCs or a T cell subset sorted from them (not recorded which). The receptors were sampled from an adult woman who had mild COVID-19 (a few samples of this study predate the infection). Cell type and time point are not known.

Only a few counts were recorded for this clonotype. The chain has TRBV6-5 and TRBJ2-1; 8 bases are shared with TRBD1. The CDR3 is 16 amino acids. J lost 3 bases, V lost 0 bases, and 4 bases had no gene match. CDR1 is MNHEY and CDR2 is SVGAGI in the germline V gene. CDR3: CASSYSGTGLYNEQFF. CDR3 in DNA: TGTGCCAGCAGTTACTCGGGGACAGGCCTCTACAATGAGCAGTTCTTC.

This chain links TRBV15 with TRBJ1-6, with D perhaps matching TRBD1 (5 bases). The CDR3 spans 16 residues. Trimming removed 1 base at V and 8 bases at J, with 15 bases between. The V gene's germline CDR1 is LNHNV and CDR2 YYDKDF (reference sequence). The CDR3 spells CATSRGGGIPYSPLHF. CDR3 DNA sequence: TGTGCCACCAGCAGAGGGGGGGGAATCCCGTATTCACCCCTCCACTTT.

The chain recombines TRBV5-1 with TRBJ2-3, with 12 bases lining up with TRBD2. The germline CDR1 and CDR2 sequences are SGHRS and YFSETQ. This CDR3 contains 14 residues. V lost 4 bases and J lost 6; bases outside the gene matches: 3. The CDR3 nucleotides read TGCGCCAGCAGCGAGGGGACTAGCGGGGATACGCAGTATTTT. Encoded protein: CASSEGTSGDTQYF. The full variable domain, its missing parts supplied by reference TRBV5-1 and TRBJ2-3, is KAGVTQTPRYLIKTRGQQVTLSCSPISGHRSVSWYQQTPGQGLQFLFEYFSETQRNKGNFPGRFSGRQFSNSRSEMNVSTLELGDSALYLCASSEGTSGDTQYFGPGTRLTVL.

The chain recombines TRBV6-1 with TRBJ1-1, with D hard to call. The germline CDR1 and CDR2 sequences are MNHNS and SASEGT. Trimming took 3 bases from V and 8 from J, leaving 10 bases between them. This CDR3 spans 12 amino acids. Here the CDR3 reads CASSETSFEAFF. The CDR3 nucleotides are TGTGCCAGCAGTGAGACCTCCTTCGAAGCTTTCTTT.

This clonotype was counted between two and nine times. The chain links TRBV7-9 to TRBJ2-7; D perhaps matches TRBD2 (5 bases). The CDR3 is 12 amino acids. CDR1 and CDR2 (germline): SEHNR, FQNEAQ (reference sequence). V gave up 6 bases and J gave up 3 bases, with 9 bases separating them. The CDR3 DNA reads as TGTGCCAGCAGTAGCGTACGCTACGAGCAGTACTTC. Protein sequence: CASSSVRYEQYF. The variable domain in full, with the rest retrieved from reference TRBV7-9 and TRBJ2-7, is DTGVSQNPRHKITKRGQNVTFRCDPISEHNRLYWYRQTLGQGPEFLTYFQNEAQLEKSRLLSDRFSAERPKGSFSTLEIQRTEQGDSAMYLCASSSVRYEQYFGPGTRLTVT.

This clonotype has a single count. This chain uses TRBV9 with TRBJ1-1; a possible D gene is TRBD1 (6 bases). The CDR3 runs to 16 residues. Trimming took off 3 bases at V and 0 bases at J, with 15 bases between the two ends. Per germline, CDR1 SGDLS and CDR2 YYNGEE. The CDR3 sequence: CASSEQKGQLNTEAFF. In nucleotides, the CDR3 is TGTGCCAGCAGCGAACAGAAGGGACAACTGAACACTGAAGCTTTCTTT.

This chain links TRBV4-3 with TRBJ2-1; 8 bases agree with TRBD1. This CDR3 has 16 amino acids. J lost 2 bases, V lost 1 base, and 4 bases had no gene match. Germline V gene sequence: CDR1 LGHNA, CDR2 YSLEER. The CDR3 protein is CASSQAWDRPYNEQFF. CDR3 sequence (DNA): TGCGCCAGCAGCCAAGCCTGGGACAGGCCCTACAATGAGCAGTTCTTC.

CDR3 sequence (DNA): TGTGCCAGCTCACCACTAATGGCGACAGGGGCTAACACCGGGGAGCTGTTTTTT. Translation: CASSPLMATGANTGELFF. The chain joins TRBV18 to TRBJ2-2, with 8 positions matching TRBD1. The CDR3 covers 18 residues. Germline V gene data show CDR1 as KGHSH and CDR2 as LQKENI. V dropped 1 base and J dropped 2; count of bases not matched to a gene: 9.

This clonotype was seen a few times. The genes are TRBV5-1 and TRBJ2-3, with a tentative D call TRBD2 (5 bases). In germline, CDR1 is SGHRS, CDR2 YFSETQ. The CDR3 runs to 13 residues. The V end was cut by 10 bases, the J end by 6 bases, with 18 bases between. The CDR3 protein is CASKSGSRDTQYF. DNA for the CDR3: TGCGCCTCAAAGTCGGGGTCCCGGGATACGCAGTATTTT.

The table lists this clonotype with a few counts. The V call is TRBV11-3, the J call TRBJ2-1; no firm D call. This CDR3 region has 13 residues. V was trimmed by 5 bases and J by 7 bases, leaving 12 bases between them. CDR1 is SGHNT, CDR2 YENEEA, per germline. The CDR3 nucleotides are TGTGCCAGCAGCCTGGATGGGATAAATGAGCAGTTCTTC. Residues: CASSLDGINEQFF.

This clonotype came up a few times. The chain combines TRBV24-1 with TRBJ2-5, with TRBD2 as a possible D gene (5 bases). The CDR3 has 14 residues. Trimming pared 4 bases from V and 5 bases from J, leaving 13 bases between. Germline CDR1 reads KGHDR; CDR2 reads SFDVKD. The CDR3 DNA sequence: TGTGCCACCAGTGACGTGAGCGGTTCGGAGACCCAGTACTTC. This gives the protein CATSDVSGSETQYF.

V is TRBV29-1 and J is TRBJ2-5, with a tentative D call TRBD2 (5 bases). There are 13 residues in the CDR3. The V end lost 5 bases, the J end lost 5 bases, and 15 bases lay between the germline ends. From germline, CDR1 is SQVTM and CDR2 ANQGSEA. CDR3 residues: CSVTRRNGETQYF. CDR3 coding DNA: TGCAGCGTTACTAGGCGGAATGGGGAGACCCAGTACTTC.

The chain recombines TRBV13 with TRBJ1-1; no clear D gene. CDR3 length: 13 amino acids. The germline V gene encodes CDR1 PRHDT and CDR2 FYEKMQ (reference sequence). Deletions cut 5 bases from V and 8 bases from J, with 15 bases between. CDR3 DNA sequence: TGTGCCAGCAGCCCTTTGGATAGTACCGAAGCTTTCTTT. Protein: CASSPLDSTEAFF.

The rearrangement joins TRBV9 to TRBJ2-3; D uncertain. The V end was cut by 5 bases, the J end by 2 bases, with 12 bases between. The CDR3 totals 14 residues. The V gene's germline CDR1 is SGDLS and CDR2 YYNGEE. This CDR3 is CASRPGSLTDTQYF. The CDR3 DNA is TGTGCCAGCAGGCCCGGGTCCCTCACAGATACGCAGTATTTT.

The chain is built from TRBV6-1 and TRBJ1-4; no reliable D call. The V gene lost 2 bases and the J gene lost 7 bases, with 11 bases spanning the gap. CDR3 length: 14 residues. Germline V lookup: CDR1 MNHNS, CDR2 SASEGT. The CDR3 DNA follows: TGTGCCAGCAGTGAACTTGCGCGGGGTGAAAAACTGTTTTTT. As protein: CASSELARGEKLFF.

The gene calls are TRBV5-1 and TRBJ2-5; 8 positions match TRBD2. Germline V lookup: CDR1 SGHRS, CDR2 YFSETQ. V shed 0 bases, J shed 4 bases, and the junction held 5 bases outside the gene matches. This CDR3 has 15 residues. The CDR3 reads CASSLEGGGLETQYF. CDR3 sequence (DNA): TGCGCCAGCAGCTTGGAAGGCGGGGGGTTAGAGACCCAGTACTTC.

The V gene is TRBV19, the J gene TRBJ2-7, with 9 bases matching TRBD1. Germline trimming cut 2 bases from V and 4 bases from J; bases unmatched to any gene: 6. The V gene's germline CDR1 is LNHDA and CDR2 SQIVND (reference sequence). This CDR3 comprises 15 residues. Here the CDR3 reads CASSIRGQGTYEQYF. The DNA for the CDR3 is TGTGCCAGTAGTATAAGGGGACAGGGTACATACGAGCAGTACTTC.

This clonotype was seen more than once but under ten times. The chain has TRBV7-8 and TRBJ2-1; 9 nucleotides agree with TRBD2. V dropped 5 bases and J dropped 3; count of bases not matched to a gene: 8. This CDR3 spans 16 amino acids. Germline CDR1 reads SGHVS; CDR2 reads FQNEAQ. The CDR3 reads CASSVRLADNYNEQFF. CDR3 DNA sequence: TGTGCCAGCAGCGTTCGACTAGCGGACAACTACAATGAGCAGTTCTTC.

This clonotype was picked up a small number of times. The rearrangement links TRBV4-1 to TRBJ2-5; no firm D call. The V end was cut by 4 bases, the J end by 2 bases, with 14 bases between. The CDR3 runs 15 residues. Germline-derived CDR1 and CDR2 are MGHRA and YSYEKL. This CDR3 reads CASSLMGTFQETQYF. DNA for the CDR3: TGCGCCAGCAGCCTGATGGGTACTTTTCAAGAGACCCAGTACTTC.

This chain joins TRBV5-8 and TRBJ2-7, with a tentative D call TRBD1 (5 bases). This CDR3 comprises 14 residues. V lost 4 bases to trimming and J lost 4 bases, with 15 bases between them. Germline CDR1 SGHTS, CDR2 YDEGEE. The CDR3 protein is CASSQDGHLYEQYF. DNA for the CDR3: TGTGCCAGCAGCCAAGACGGACACCTTTACGAGCAGTACTTC.

This clonotype has just a few counts. The CDR3 here is CASRLNYEQYF. CDR3 DNA: TGTGCCAGCAGACTAAACTACGAGCAGTACTTC. The J gene is TRBJ2-7, the V gene TRBV6-1; no clear D. The length of the CDR3 is 11 residues. Trimming took 6 bases from V and 3 from J, leaving 6 bases between them. CDR1 and CDR2 (germline): MNHNS, SASEGT.

This chain's CDR3 is CASSRSGPNTEAFF. The CDR3 nucleotides are TGTGCCAGCAGCCGTAGCGGCCCGAACACTGAAGCTTTCTTT. The V call is TRBV7-9, the J call TRBJ1-1; the D is unclear. V lost 5 bases and J lost 1, with 11 bases in between. Germline V gene sequence: CDR1 SEHNR, CDR2 FQNEAQ (reference sequence). The CDR3 totals 14 residues. Together with reference TRBV7-9 and TRBJ1-1, the CDR3 gives the full variable domain: DTGVSQNPRHKITKRGQNVTFRCDPISEHNRLYWYRQTLGQGPEFLTYFQNEAQLEKSRLLSDRFSAERPKGSFSTLEIQRTEQGDSAMYLCASSRSGPNTEAFFGQGTRLTVV.

In its sample, this clonotype was seen a few times. The chain carries TRBV5-8 and TRBJ1-4; D ambiguous. Germline V gives CDR1 SGHTS, CDR2 YDEGEE. The ends were cut back, 2 bases at V and 0 bases at J, with 17 bases in the middle. This CDR3 region has 18 residues. The chain's CDR3 is CASSLRSPTTATNEKLFF. CDR3 DNA: TGTGCCAGCAGCTTACGATCTCCTACCACCGCAACTAATGAAAAACTGTTTTTT. Complete variable domain (other parts from reference TRBV5-8 and TRBJ1-4): EAGVTQSPTHLIKTRGQQATLRCSPISGHTSVYWYQQALGLGLQFLLWYDEGEERNRGNFPPRFSGRQFPNYSSELNVNALELEDSALYLCASSLRSPTTATNEKLFFGSGTQLSVL.

The chain uses TRBV15 and TRBJ2-2; TRBD1 matches 10 bases. The CDR3 spans 17 residues. Germline loops: CDR1 LNHNV, CDR2 YYDKDF (reference sequence). V lost 1 base and J lost 6; bases outside the gene matches: 8. The CDR3 DNA sequence: TGTGCCACCAGCAGAGGTCTAGGGACAGGGGAAGCCGGGGAGCTGTTTTTT. It is translated as CATSRGLGTGEAGELFF.

The chain links TRBV2 to TRBJ1-6; a weak D match, TRBD1 (5 bases). The CDR3 covers 13 residues. Per the germline V gene, CDR1 is SNHLY and CDR2 is FYNNEI. Trimming stripped 7 bases from V and 4 bases from J, with 8 bases between. The CDR3, as DNA: TGTGCCAGCACGAGACAGTATAATTCACCCCTCCACTTT. Its protein is CASTRQYNSPLHF.

The gene calls are TRBV7-2 and TRBJ1-5, with D uncertain. The CDR3 sequence is 12 residues long. V was pared by 2 bases and J by 7 bases, with 6 bases between. Looked up from germline, CDR1 is SGHTA and CDR2 is FQGNSA. CDR3 DNA sequence: TGTGCCAGCAGCTTACCCCCGCAGCCCCAGCATTTT. It translates to CASSLPPQPQHF.